This T cell receptor beta chain was sequenced for a study of CD8 T cells in Susac syndrome. Whole-study context: Treatment at blood withdrawal was none, corticosteroids, or intravenous immunoglobulin alone in Susac syndrome patients. Study observations and caveats: None of the CD4+ T cell repertoires in Susac syndrome showed clonal expansion.

Random hexamers were used to reverse transcribe an amount of about 0.5 to 1 ug RNA. Across 54 Vbeta and 13 Jbeta, TCR beta CDR3 was amplified with immunoSEQ multiplex PCR. TCRdb recomputed calls from the immunoSEQ multiplex PCR reads with MiXCR, one row per CDR3 protein. The table lists 160,000 or so distinct CDR3 sequences, approximately 96% of them singletons, with 0.16% in the top ten. TEMRA cells were enriched by FACS, and CD4+ and CD8+ T cells were negatively isolated. Worth noting for this clonotype: Its target is unknown.

Germline V gives CDR1 LNHDA, CDR2 SQIVND (reference sequence). V lost 9 bases, J lost 6 bases, and 18 bases lay in between. There are 13 residues in the CDR3. The sample comprised CD4+ T cells from PBMCs. This clonotype was sampled from a human donor with Susac syndrome. The genes are TRBV19 and TRBJ2-7, with a tentative D call TRBD1 (6 bases). The CDR3 DNA sequence: TGTGCCAGCGGCCGGGACAAAGGGCGCGAGCAGTACTTC. Amino acid sequence: CASGRDKGREQYF. Supplemented by reference TRBV19 and TRBJ2-7, the full variable domain reads DGGITQSPKYLFRKEGQNVTLSCEQNLNHDAMYWYRQDPGQGLRLIYYSQIVNDFQKGDIAEGYSVSREKKESFPLTVTSAQKNPTAFYLCASGRDKGREQYFGPGTRLTVT.